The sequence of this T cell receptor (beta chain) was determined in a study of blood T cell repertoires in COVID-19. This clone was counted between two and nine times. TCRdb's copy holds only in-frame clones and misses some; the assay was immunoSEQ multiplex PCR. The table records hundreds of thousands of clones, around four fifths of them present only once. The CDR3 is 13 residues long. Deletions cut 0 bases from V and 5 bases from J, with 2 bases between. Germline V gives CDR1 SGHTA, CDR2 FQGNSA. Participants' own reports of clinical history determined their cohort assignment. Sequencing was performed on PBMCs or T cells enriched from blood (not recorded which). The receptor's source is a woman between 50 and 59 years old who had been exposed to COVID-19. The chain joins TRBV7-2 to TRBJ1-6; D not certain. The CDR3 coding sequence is TGTGCCAGCAGCTTAGCTAATAATTCACCCCTCCACTTT. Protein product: CASSLANNSPLHF.